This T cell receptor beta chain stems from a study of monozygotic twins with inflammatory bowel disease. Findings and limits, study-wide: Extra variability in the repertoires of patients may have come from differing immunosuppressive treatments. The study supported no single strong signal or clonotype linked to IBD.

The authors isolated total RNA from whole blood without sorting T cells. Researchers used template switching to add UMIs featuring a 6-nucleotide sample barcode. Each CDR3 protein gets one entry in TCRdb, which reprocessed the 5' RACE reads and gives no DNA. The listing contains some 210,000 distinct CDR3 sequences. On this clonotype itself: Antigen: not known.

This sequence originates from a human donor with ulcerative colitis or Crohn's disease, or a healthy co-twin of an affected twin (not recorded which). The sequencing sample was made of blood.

The CDR3 loop is CASTGWNQPQHF. V usage is TRBV5-1 and J usage is TRBJ1-5; TCRdb's D gene call, TRBD1, goes unchecked for lack of DNA. This CDR3 is built from 12 residues. Germline values: CDR1 SGHRS, CDR2 YFSETQ.